This passage covers 24 T cell receptor beta chains from one sample sequenced in a study of blood T cell repertoires in COVID-19. TCRdb's copy holds only in-frame clones and misses some; the assay was immunoSEQ multiplex PCR. The table shows about 220,000 clones, with just over 85% occurring only once. Sequencing used PBMCs or T cells enriched from blood (not recorded which). The receptor source for this set is a woman in her 50s with acute COVID-19.

The rearrangement links TRBV18 to TRBJ2-7; 8 nucleotides line up with TRBD1. The V and J ends lost 6 bases and 5 bases, in that order; junction bases with no gene match: 15. The CDR3 length is 16 residues. CDR1 KGHSH and CDR2 LQKENI come from the germline V gene. The CDR3 loop reads CASSHSPRTGFHEQYF. CDR3 DNA sequence: TGTGCCAGCTCGCACTCCCCTAGGACAGGGTTCCACGAGCAGTACTTC.

The chain joins TRBV7-9 to TRBJ2-7; D is unresolved. CDR1 SEHNR and CDR2 FQNEAQ come from the germline V gene (reference sequence). V gave up 5 bases and J gave up 6 bases, with 8 bases separating them. This CDR3 region has 11 residues. The CDR3 spells CASSDRSEQYF. CDR3 coding DNA: TGTGCCAGCAGCGACCGGAGCGAGCAGTACTTC. Filled out from reference TRBV7-9 and TRBJ2-7, the complete variable domain reads DTGVSQNPRHKITKRGQNVTFRCDPISEHNRLYWYRQTLGQGPEFLTYFQNEAQLEKSRLLSDRFSAERPKGSFSTLEIQRTEQGDSAMYLCASSDRSEQYFGPGTRLTVT.

The chain recombines TRBV6-1 with TRBJ2-7; D is unclear. This CDR3 spans 10 amino acids. Trimming took 3 bases from V and 5 from J, leaving 2 bases between them. Germline V gene lookup returns CDR1 MNHNS and CDR2 SASEGT. The CDR3 region is CASSDDEQYF. As DNA, the CDR3 is TGTGCCAGCAGTGACGACGAGCAGTACTTC.

The V call is TRBV18, the J call TRBJ1-3; D perhaps matches TRBD1 (5 bases). This CDR3 has 20 residues. CDR1 and CDR2 (germline): KGHSH, LQKENI. V was clipped by 2 bases and J by 0 bases, with 23 bases between them. CDR3 in DNA: TGTGCCAGCTCACCAATCGGGGGGGTATCCCACGATGTCTCTGGAAACACCATATATTTT. Protein product: CASSPIGGVSHDVSGNTIYF.

The chain uses TRBV4-2 and TRBJ1-1, with D hard to call. The V end lost 2 bases, the J end lost 3 bases, and 16 bases lay between the germline ends. The CDR3 has 16 amino acids. Germline values: CDR1 LGHNA, CDR2 YNFKEQ. In DNA form, the CDR3 reads TGTGCCAGCAGCCAACAGGTGAAGATCACGGACACTGAAGCTTTCTTT. Protein product: CASSQQVKITDTEAFF.

This clone turned up a few times. The chain joins TRBV4-1 to TRBJ2-3; 9 nucleotides match TRBD2. The germline gives CDR1 MGHRA, CDR2 YSYEKL. CDR3 length: 18 amino acids. Trimming removed 1 base from V and 6 bases from J; junction bases left unmatched: 14. The CDR3 region is CASSQGLGEAGGRDTQYF. Written as DNA, the CDR3 is TGCGCCAGCAGCCAAGGGCTGGGAGAGGCGGGAGGGCGGGATACGCAGTATTTT.

The rearrangement uses TRBV7-2 and TRBJ2-7; 8 bases are shared with TRBD1. The CDR3 is 14 amino acids. V lost 5 bases and J lost 3; bases outside the gene matches: 6. Germline CDR1 reads SGHTA; CDR2 reads FQGNSA. The CDR3 region has the DNA TGTGCCAGCAGCCCTGGGACAGGAGTCTACGAGCAGTACTTC. It yields the protein CASSPGTGVYEQYF.

J is TRBJ2-7 and V is TRBV21-1; the tabulated D call, TRBD2, remains unverified against the DNA. TRBV21-1 is reported as a pseudogene. This CDR3 is built from 15 residues. The DNA for the CDR3 is TGTGCCAGCAGCAGGAGACGCCGGGGGTCCTACGAGCAGTACTTC. Protein: CASSRRRRGSYEQYF.

The J gene is TRBJ2-7, the V gene TRBV6-5, with 8 positions matching TRBD1. J gave up 6 bases and V 9 bases, and 13 bases lay outside the gene matches. The CDR3 length is 14 residues. Germline CDR1 reads MNHEY; CDR2 reads SVGAGI. In DNA, the CDR3 is TGTGCCAGTCAAACGGGGGCAGGGGGCCGCGAGCAGTACTTC. It yields the protein CASQTGAGGREQYF.

The chain joins TRBV18 to TRBJ2-3, with TRBD1 identical over 11 bases. The CDR3 is 18 residues long. Germline loops: CDR1 KGHSH, CDR2 LQKENI. V shed 3 bases, J shed 1 base, and the junction held 9 bases outside the gene matches. CDR3 amino acids: CASSPLHGTGGGTDTQYF. The CDR3 nucleotides read TGTGCCAGCTCACCCCTCCATGGGACAGGGGGGGGCACAGATACGCAGTATTTT.

The chain uses TRBV3-1 (or the pseudogene TRBV3-2) and TRBJ1-1, with 12 bases aligning to TRBD1. J was trimmed by 5 bases and V by 4 bases; bases with no gene match: 5. The CDR3 runs 15 residues. CDR1 is LGHDT and CDR2 is YNNKEL in the germline V gene (reference sequence). The CDR3 spells CASSRQGQGATEAFF. In nucleotides, the CDR3 is TGTGCCAGCAGCCGCCAGGGACAGGGGGCAACTGAAGCTTTCTTT.

This clone was detected once. The gene calls are TRBV4-1 and TRBJ2-1; TRBD2 agrees at 11 bases. The CDR3 has 16 residues. V lost 1 base to trimming and J lost 8 bases; unmatched junction nucleotides: 7. Per germline, CDR1 MGHRA and CDR2 YSYEKL. CDR3 coding DNA: TGCGCCAGCAGCCAAGTGGGTAGCGGGAGGGCGGATGAGCAGTTCTTC. Encoded protein: CASSQVGSGRADEQFF.

The chain employs TRBV2 and TRBJ1-2, with D unclear. CDR1 is SNHLY and CDR2 is FYNNEI in the germline V gene. Trimming took 1 base from V and 6 from J, leaving 18 bases between them. The CDR3 spans 16 residues. The CDR3 loop reads CASSEDNPGIKNGYTF. In DNA, the CDR3 is TGTGCCAGCAGTGAAGATAACCCGGGGATTAAAAATGGCTACACCTTC.

The rearrangement links TRBV9 to TRBJ2-6; 8 bases agree with TRBD1. CDR3 size: 17 residues. V trimming: 0 bases; J trimming: 3 bases; junction bases outside the gene matches: 5. Germline V gives CDR1 SGDLS, CDR2 YYNGEE. In DNA form, the CDR3 reads TGTGCCAGCAGCGTAGAAGCAGGGGGCTATGGGGCCAACGTCCTGACTTTC. Translation: CASSVEAGGYGANVLTF.

CDR3 nucleotide sequence: TGTGCCAGCAGTGAACTGGGTAAGGGGTTAGGAGAGACCCAGTACTTC. Translating it yields CASSELGKGLGETQYF. The chain links TRBV25-1 to TRBJ2-5; maybe TRBD1 (5 bases). In germline, CDR1 is MGHDK, CDR2 SYGVNS. The CDR3 contains 16 residues. V lost 2 bases, J lost 4 bases, and 17 bases lay in between.

V is TRBV27 and J is TRBJ2-1, with TRBD2 identical over 12 bases. The CDR3 runs to 18 residues. V gave up 8 bases and J gave up 4 bases; unmatched junction bases: 15. Germline values: CDR1 MNHEY, CDR2 SMNVEV (reference sequence). In DNA, the CDR3 is TGTGCCAGCCTACTACGATCACCCGGGACTAGCGGGTACAATGAGCAGTTCTTC. Its protein is CASLLRSPGTSGYNEQFF.

The chain employs TRBV19 and TRBJ2-6, with D hard to call. The V and J ends lost 10 bases and 0 bases respectively, with 4 bases between them. Germline V gene data show CDR1 as LNHDA and CDR2 as SQIVND (reference sequence). There are 12 residues in the CDR3. DNA of the CDR3: TGTGCCACCTGCTCTGGGGCCAACGTCCTGACTTTC. It is translated as CATCSGANVLTF.

This rearrangement joins TRBV4-2 to TRBJ2-3, with a possible D match to TRBD2 (6 bases). The CDR3 totals 16 residues. Germline values: CDR1 LGHNA, CDR2 YNFKEQ. The germline V and J ends were trimmed by 3 bases and 2 bases, with 15 bases remaining between them. CDR3 in DNA: TGTGCCAGCAGCCAGGTTGGACTACAACCCACAGATACGCAGTATTTT. Encoded protein: CASSQVGLQPTDTQYF.

V is TRBV19 and J is TRBJ2-1, with 9 bases lining up with TRBD1. The CDR3 extends over 17 amino acids. Germline lookup yields CDR1 LNHDA and CDR2 SQIVND (reference sequence). V dropped 6 bases and J dropped 9; count of bases not matched to a gene: 18. The CDR3 region has the DNA TGTGCCAGTAGACCCGGGGCCGGACAGGGGAGGTTGAGTGAGCAGTTCTTC. It specifies CASRPGAGQGRLSEQFF.

This chain links TRBV21-1 with TRBJ1-2. TRBV21-1 is deemed a pseudogene. This CDR3 region has 13 residues. The CDR3 DNA follows: TGTGCCAGCAGCAAAGGTTCGGTGTATGGCTACACCTTC. Its translation: CASSKGSVYGYTF.

V and J are TRBV3-1 (or the pseudogene TRBV3-2) and TRBJ2-3; 8 bases agree with TRBD1. This CDR3 has 15 amino acids. V dropped 4 bases and J dropped 1; count of bases not matched to a gene: 4. Germline V gene data show CDR1 as LGHDT and CDR2 as YNNKEL (reference sequence). The CDR3 region is CASSLTGGGTDTQYF. As DNA, the CDR3 is TGTGCCAGCAGCCTAACAGGGGGAGGCACAGATACGCAGTATTTT.

V is TRBV9 and J is TRBJ2-3, with D tentatively TRBD1 (6 bases). Trimming pared 3 bases from V and 6 bases from J, leaving 17 bases between. CDR1 SGDLS and CDR2 YYNGEE come from the germline V gene. The CDR3 is 15 residues long. CDR3: CASSAQTGFRDTQYF. DNA for the CDR3: TGTGCCAGCAGCGCCCAAACAGGGTTTCGGGATACGCAGTATTTT.

This rearrangement joins TRBV27 to TRBJ2-3; possible D gene TRBD2, 6 bases. Trimming shortened V by 2 bases and J by 4 bases, and 10 bases separated the two germline ends. Germline V gene data show CDR1 as MNHEY and CDR2 as SMNVEV (reference sequence). This CDR3 has 14 residues. Here the CDR3 reads CASSLSGPSDTQYF. The DNA of the CDR3 is TGTGCCAGCAGTTTAAGCGGGCCCTCAGATACGCAGTATTTT.

Comment on this clone: The sample holds other DNA sequences that translate to the same CDR3. This rearrangement joins TRBV6-2 or TRBV6-3 to TRBJ2-1, with D perhaps TRBD2 (7 bases). The ends were cut back, 2 bases at V and 2 bases at J, with 10 bases in the middle. This CDR3 spans 15 amino acids. CDR1 and CDR2 from the germline V gene are MNHEY and SVGEGT. The CDR3 DNA reads as TGTGCCAGCAGTTACGAGGGGGGGCCCTACAATGAGCAGTTCTTC. Amino acid sequence: CASSYEGGPYNEQFF.